This T cell receptor beta chain is drawn from a study of T-cell memory formation after mild COVID-19. General observations from the study: Later expanders leaned CD4+, whereas clones that contracted between day 15 and 85 were balanced CD4/CD8. Certain responding clones were present in pre-infection memory, suggesting participation of cross-reactive memory.

The CDR3 sequence is 13 residues long. V was pared by 5 bases and J by 7 bases, with 6 bases of the junction left unmatched. TCRdb reanalysed the 5' RACE reads using MiXCR and keeps one entry per CDR3 protein. The table includes nearly 200,000 distinct CDR3 sequences, about a sixth detected once. Turning to this clonotype: Its antigen is not identified.

The sample was PBMCs or a T cell subset sorted from them (not recorded which). The chain employs TRBV12-3 or TRBV12-4 and TRBJ1-2; TRBD1 matches 8 bases. The receptor comes from an adult woman who had mild COVID-19 (a few samples of this study predate the infection). Cell type and time point are not known. The CDR3 nucleotides read TGTGCCAGCAGTCCAGGGGACAGGCGTGGCTACACCTTC. It codes for CASSPGDRRGYTF.